A single TCR beta chain is shown here with its context. The antigen is unknown. Stated treatment: around 19 received Ad26.COV2.S at low or high dose, single or two shots; several received placebo; per-sample allocation not given. Sampling was done on day 63 after the first vaccine or placebo injection. Expressing Wuhan-strain SARS-CoV-2 spike, an Ad26 vector served as the vaccine. Measured with immunoSEQ multiplex PCR; TCRdb has only the in-frame clones, and not every one. The data contain approximately 480,000 clones, roughly 87% of them singletons. Trimming cost V 5 bases and J 1 base; bases outside gene matches: 5. The CDR3 spans 17 residues. Germline values: CDR1 SEHNR, CDR2 FQNEAQ (reference sequence). The sample belongs to a study of Ad26.COV2.S vaccination and SARS-CoV-2 variants. Looking at the study overall: Participants got Ad26.COV2.S intramuscularly, once or twice 56 days apart.

Findings and limits, study-wide: Spike-specific CD8+ and CD4+ T cell responses reportedly showed substantial breadth after vaccination.

Sequenced material: peripheral blood, taken in a trial of Ad26.COV2.S vaccine versus placebo. The TCR sequence derives from a person aged 18-65 years who received the Ad26.COV2.S COVID-19 vaccine or a placebo. The gene calls are TRBV7-9 and TRBJ2-5; 15 positions agree with TRBD2. The CDR3 nucleotides are TGTGCCAGCAGCCCCGGGACTAGCGGGAGGTTCCAAGAGACCCAGTACTTC. It is translated as CASSPGTSGRFQETQYF.